A single sample gave rise to the 11 T cell receptor beta chains below, sequenced in a study of blood T cell repertoires in COVID-19. Libraries were prepared by immunoSEQ multiplex PCR; TCRdb keeps only in-frame clonotypes and omits some of them. The repertoire holds roughly 150,000 clones, around 90% seen once, with roughly 2.4% in the top ten. Source material: peripheral blood. The receptors here all came from an elderly woman with COVID-19, enrolled during active disease.

The chain carries TRBV3-1 (or the pseudogene TRBV3-2) and TRBJ1-2; TRBD1 is a possible D gene (6 bases). CDR1 LGHDT and CDR2 YNNKEL come from the germline V gene (reference sequence). The CDR3 runs 15 residues. Deletions cut 4 bases from V and 8 bases from J, with 20 bases between. The CDR3 loop reads CASSLPGQPNTGYTF. CDR3 DNA: TGTGCCAGCAGCCTGCCGGGACAACCGAATACGGGCTACACCTTC.

The genes are TRBV6-6 and TRBJ2-7, with TRBD2 matching 8 bases. J gave up 2 bases and V 6 bases, and 6 bases lay outside the gene matches. This CDR3 has 14 residues. Germline loops: CDR1 MNHNY, CDR2 SVGAGI (reference sequence). CDR3 residues: CASRERESPYEQYF. The CDR3 DNA follows: TGTGCCAGCAGGGAGCGGGAGAGTCCCTACGAGCAGTACTTC.

V usage is TRBV7-2 and J usage is TRBJ1-2; TRBD1 matches at 10 bases. V lost 7 bases and J lost 8; bases outside the gene matches: 7. Germline CDR1 reads SGHTA; CDR2 reads FQGNSA. CDR3 size: 13 residues. CDR3 in DNA: TGTGCCAGCACCCCGGGACAGGGGCTCGGCTACACCTTC. Translating gives CASTPGQGLGYTF.

The CDR3 is CASSADSSGANVLTF. The CDR3 DNA is TGTGCCAGCAGCGCCGACAGCTCTGGGGCCAACGTCCTGACTTTC. The rearrangement links TRBV7-2 to TRBJ2-6; perhaps TRBD1 as D (5 bases). This CDR3 has 15 residues. CDR1 is SGHTA and CDR2 is FQGNSA in the germline V gene. Trimming cost V 5 bases and J 0 bases, with 8 bases left between them.

The rearrangement joins TRBV5-4 to TRBJ2-3; 8 bases map to TRBD1. Per germline, CDR1 SGHNT and CDR2 YYREEE (reference sequence). This CDR3 has 14 amino acids. V was clipped by 4 bases and J by 4 bases; unmatched bases: 5. The CDR3 loop is CASSPQTGADTQYF. As DNA, the CDR3 is TGTGCCAGCAGCCCACAGACAGGGGCAGATACGCAGTATTTT. The whole variable domain, remainder taken from reference TRBV5-4 and TRBJ2-3, is ETGVTQSPTHLIKTRGQQVTLRCSSQSGHNTVSWYQQALGQGPQFIFQYYREEENGRGNFPPRFSGLQFPNYSSELNVNALELDDSALYLCASSPQTGADTQYFGPGTRLTVL.

This clone was observed a single time. The J gene is TRBJ1-5, the V gene TRBV3-1 (or the pseudogene TRBV3-2); D perhaps matches TRBD1 (5 bases). The germline V gene has CDR1 LGHDT and CDR2 YNNKEL (reference sequence). The CDR3 totals 16 residues. V gave up 1 base and J gave up 0 bases, with 10 bases separating them. CDR3 in amino acids: CASSQVGGGSNQPQHF. CDR3 nucleotide sequence: TGTGCCAGCAGCCAAGTAGGCGGGGGTAGCAATCAGCCCCAGCATTTT.

The chain combines TRBV28 with TRBJ1-2; 9 positions match TRBD1. Unmatched junction bases numbered 5, after V lost 5 bases and J lost 13 bases. Germline V lookup: CDR1 MDHEN, CDR2 SYDVKM. CDR3 length: 11 residues. CDR3 amino acids: CASSPRTGVTF. The CDR3 nucleotides read TGTGCCAGCAGTCCCCGGACAGGGGTCACCTTC.

This chain uses TRBV5-1 with TRBJ2-2; a possible D gene is TRBD1 (5 bases). The CDR3 extends over 13 amino acids. Germline CDR1 is SGHRS and CDR2 is YFSETQ. V lost 7 bases to trimming and J lost 4 bases, with 11 bases between them. CDR3 sequence reads: CASGQGPTGELFF. In DNA, the CDR3 is TGCGCCAGCGGGCAGGGCCCCACCGGGGAGCTGTTTTTT.

This chain joins TRBV7-9 and TRBJ1-6; D is possibly TRBD1 (6 bases). The CDR3 contains 14 residues. V lost 5 bases and J 9 bases, leaving 14 bases between the germline ends. Germline values: CDR1 SEHNR, CDR2 FQNEAQ (reference sequence). The CDR3: CASSQAGDGSPLHF. DNA of the CDR3: TGTGCCAGCAGCCAGGCAGGGGACGGTTCACCCCTCCACTTT.

The rearrangement joins TRBV5-1 to TRBJ2-7; maybe TRBD1 (5 bases). This CDR3 is 13 amino acids long. The germline V gene encodes CDR1 SGHRS and CDR2 YFSETQ. The V end lost 2 bases, the J end lost 5 bases, and 11 bases lay between the germline ends. The CDR3 DNA reads as TGCGCCAGCAGCTTTCAGGGAAGCGACGAGCAGTACTTC. Its protein is CASSFQGSDEQYF.

The chain links TRBV11-2 to TRBJ2-7; maybe TRBD1 (5 bases). Between the trimmed V and J ends, which lost 6 bases and 7 bases, there was a span of 19 bases. The CDR3 has 14 residues. Germline V CDR1 and CDR2: SGHAT, FQNNGV. CDR3 sequence reads: CASSPTTGSLEQYF. The CDR3 DNA follows: TGTGCCAGCAGTCCTACTACAGGTTCCTTGGAGCAGTACTTC.